Listed below are T cell receptor beta chains from one sample, sequenced in a study of cytomegalovirus exposure and HLA in healthy donors. Data came from immunoSEQ multiplex PCR; TCRdb stores just in-frame clones and leaves some out. The data contain 65,000 to 75,000 clones, just over 95% of them singletons. Sequencing was done on a sample of PBMCs. These TCRs come from a young woman in good health and CMV-seropositive. Both conserved end residues are part of each CDR3. Fields, in order: CDR3 DNA, CDR3 protein, V gene, clone size, D gene, J gene, CDR3 length. The D gene is left open where the match is weak. Clone size appears in some rows only: once, few, many, or a class for an expanded clone.

CDR3nt: TGTGCCACCCAAGCCCCCGGACTAGCCTCCTACAATGAGCAGTTCTTC; CDR3aa: CATQAPGLASYNEQFF; v_gene: TRBV15; abundance: .; d_gene: TRBD2; j_gene: TRBJ2-1; len: 16
CDR3nt: TGTGCCAGCAGCTCGATAGGACAGGGTAACTACGAGCAGTACTTC; CDR3aa: CASSSIGQGNYEQYF; v_gene: TRBV7-9; abundance: .; d_gene: TRBD1; j_gene: TRBJ2-7; len: 15
CDR3nt: TGTGCCAGCAGTTCGGTCTATGGCTACACCTTC; CDR3aa: CASSSVYGYTF; v_gene: TRBV6-5; abundance: .; d_gene: .; j_gene: TRBJ1-2; len: 11
CDR3nt: TGTGCCAGCAGCTTAAGCTCCAGGGGAAATCAGCCCCAGCATTTT; CDR3aa: CASSLSSRGNQPQHF; v_gene: TRBV7-2; abundance: .; d_gene: .; j_gene: TRBJ1-5; len: 15
CDR3nt: TGTGCCAGCAGCCAGGGACAGAGGACCTATGGCTACACCTTC; CDR3aa: CASSQGQRTYGYTF; v_gene: TRBV5-4; abundance: .; d_gene: TRBD1; j_gene: TRBJ1-2; len: 14
CDR3nt: TGTGCCAGCAGCGTAGGACCGGGCGGGCCTCGAACCGGGGAGCTGTTTTTT; CDR3aa: CASSVGPGGPRTGELFF; v_gene: TRBV9; abundance: .; d_gene: .; j_gene: TRBJ2-2; len: 17
CDR3nt: TGTGCCAGTACCGCCATAGCGGGACGGGATGAGCAGTTCTTC; CDR3aa: CASTAIAGRDEQFF; v_gene: TRBV19; abundance: .; d_gene: TRBD2; j_gene: TRBJ2-1; len: 14
CDR3nt: TGTGCCAGCAGTCTTAAGCGGGTTACTAGCACAGATACGCAGTATTTT; CDR3aa: CASSLKRVTSTDTQYF; v_gene: TRBV27; abundance: .; d_gene: .; j_gene: TRBJ2-3; len: 16
CDR3nt: TGTGCCAGCAGCGCGGGAGTCAATGAGCAGTTCTTC; CDR3aa: CASSAGVNEQFF; v_gene: TRBV7-9; abundance: .; d_gene: TRBD2; j_gene: TRBJ2-1; len: 12
CDR3nt: TGTGCCAGCAGCAACAGTGACAATGAGCAGTTCTTC; CDR3aa: CASSNSDNEQFF; v_gene: TRBV6-5; abundance: .; d_gene: .; j_gene: TRBJ2-1; len: 12
CDR3nt: TGCGCCAGCAGTCAATCGTTAGCGGCGATCACAGATACGCAGTATTTT; CDR3aa: CASSQSLAAITDTQYF; v_gene: TRBV23-1; abundance: .; d_gene: .; j_gene: TRBJ2-3; len: 16
CDR3nt: TGTGCCACCAGCAGGACAGGGAACACTGAAGCTTTCTTT; CDR3aa: CATSRTGNTEAFF; v_gene: TRBV15; abundance: .; d_gene: .; j_gene: TRBJ1-1; len: 13
CDR3nt: TGTGCCAGCAGTTTGATTTCCGGCGGTCAGCCCCAGCATTTT; CDR3aa: CASSLISGGQPQHF; v_gene: TRBV28; abundance: .; d_gene: .; j_gene: TRBJ1-5; len: 14
CDR3nt: TGTGCCAGCAGCCCCCGACAGGGAAGCACAGATACGCAGTATTTT; CDR3aa: CASSPRQGSTDTQYF; v_gene: TRBV11-1; abundance: .; d_gene: TRBD1; j_gene: TRBJ2-3; len: 15
CDR3nt: TGTGCCAGCAGCAGCCGACAGGGGGCTGCGAACACCGGGGAGCTGTTTTTT; CDR3aa: CASSSRQGAANTGELFF; v_gene: TRBV4-2; abundance: once; d_gene: TRBD1; j_gene: TRBJ2-2; len: 17
CDR3nt: TGTGCCAGCTCATCGGGACTAGCGGGCACCAATGAGCAGTTCTTC; CDR3aa: CASSSGLAGTNEQFF; v_gene: TRBV18; abundance: once; d_gene: TRBD2; j_gene: TRBJ2-1; len: 15
CDR3nt: TGTGCCAGCAGCCGACCAACCACAGGAGGACAGGGACAAAGGGGGAGGATCTACAATGAGCAGTTCTTC; CDR3aa: CASSRPTTGGQGQRGRIYNEQFF; v_gene: TRBV9; abundance: .; d_gene: TRBD1; j_gene: TRBJ2-1; len: 23
CDR3nt: TGTGCCAGCAGCTTAGTGGCTAGCGGGAGAGGAGTGGCGGATACGCAGTATTTT; CDR3aa: CASSLVASGRGVADTQYF; v_gene: TRBV7-6; abundance: .; d_gene: TRBD2; j_gene: TRBJ2-3; len: 18
CDR3nt: TGTGCCAGCAGCCCCTGGACTAGCGGGAGGGGAATACAAGAGACCCAGTACTTC; CDR3aa: CASSPWTSGRGIQETQYF; v_gene: TRBV7-2; abundance: .; d_gene: TRBD2; j_gene: TRBJ2-5; len: 18
CDR3nt: TGTGCCAGCAGCTCCGGGACTAGCGGGAGAGATGAGCAGTACTTC; CDR3aa: CASSSGTSGRDEQYF; v_gene: TRBV7-3; abundance: .; d_gene: TRBD2; j_gene: TRBJ2-7; len: 15
CDR3nt: TGTGCCAGCACTCTAGCGGGAGGGCGCCTCCAAGAGACCCAGTACTTC; CDR3aa: CASTLAGGRLQETQYF; v_gene: TRBV28; abundance: once; d_gene: TRBD2; j_gene: TRBJ2-5; len: 16
CDR3nt: TGTGCCAGCAGCTCCATAGTTGTACTCCACGAGCAGTACTTC; CDR3aa: CASSSIVVLHEQYF; v_gene: TRBV7-9; abundance: .; d_gene: .; j_gene: TRBJ2-7; len: 14
CDR3nt: TGTGCCAGCAGCCAAGATCCCGGCGGGTTAGCCGGGGAGCTGTTTTTT; CDR3aa: CASSQDPGGLAGELFF; v_gene: TRBV14; abundance: .; d_gene: .; j_gene: TRBJ2-2; len: 16
CDR3nt: TGTGCCAGCAGTGAAGGGGACAGAAACACCATATATTTT; CDR3aa: CASSEGDRNTIYF; v_gene: TRBV6-4; abundance: once; d_gene: .; j_gene: TRBJ1-3; len: 13
CDR3nt: TGTGCCAGCAGTAGCGGGCCCCTCTCCTACGAGCAGTACTTC; CDR3aa: CASSSGPLSYEQYF; v_gene: TRBV7-9; abundance: .; d_gene: TRBD2; j_gene: TRBJ2-7; len: 14
CDR3nt: TGCAGCGCCTTAGGGGGACATGGCTACACCTTC; CDR3aa: CSALGGHGYTF; v_gene: TRBV29-1; abundance: .; d_gene: .; j_gene: TRBJ1-2; len: 11
CDR3nt: TGTGCCAGCAGTGACCCTCGACAGGGAGATGGCTACACCTTC; CDR3aa: CASSDPRQGDGYTF; v_gene: TRBV25-1; abundance: .; d_gene: TRBD1; j_gene: TRBJ1-2; len: 14
CDR3nt: TGTGCCAGCAGCTTAGGGGGCCAGGGAAATGAAAAACTGTTTTTT; CDR3aa: CASSLGGQGNEKLFF; v_gene: TRBV7-2; abundance: .; d_gene: .; j_gene: TRBJ1-4; len: 15
CDR3nt: TGTGCCAGCAGCCGACAGGGAGTCAACATTCAGTACTTC; CDR3aa: CASSRQGVNIQYF; v_gene: TRBV14; abundance: .; d_gene: TRBD1; j_gene: TRBJ2-4; len: 13
CDR3nt: TGTGCCAGCAGCCGCCGGACAGTGAGCTCCTACAATGAGCAGTTCTTC; CDR3aa: CASSRRTVSSYNEQFF; v_gene: TRBV7-8; abundance: .; d_gene: .; j_gene: TRBJ2-1; len: 16
CDR3nt: TGTGCCAGCAGCAAACAGACAGGGCAAGCCTACAATGAGCAGTTCTTC; CDR3aa: CASSKQTGQAYNEQFF; v_gene: TRBV9; abundance: once; d_gene: TRBD1; j_gene: TRBJ2-1; len: 16
CDR3nt: TGTGCCACCAGCAGCCGCTCAGGACTAGCGGGAGTGGTAGATACGCAGTATTTT; CDR3aa: CATSSRSGLAGVVDTQYF; v_gene: TRBV15; abundance: .; d_gene: TRBD2; j_gene: TRBJ2-3; len: 18
CDR3nt: TGTGCCAGCTCATCTAAGACGGGGAACACTGAAGCTTTCTTT; CDR3aa: CASSSKTGNTEAFF; v_gene: TRBV18; abundance: .; d_gene: .; j_gene: TRBJ1-1; len: 14
CDR3nt: TGTGCCAGCAGCATGACCTCCTTTCTCCTAACAGGGTATAGCAATCAGCCCCAGCATTTT; CDR3aa: CASSMTSFLLTGYSNQPQHF; v_gene: TRBV5-4; abundance: .; d_gene: .; j_gene: TRBJ1-5; len: 20
CDR3nt: TGTGCCAGCAGTGAACGAGGGAACCCGCAGTTCTTC; CDR3aa: CASSERGNPQFF; v_gene: TRBV6-1; abundance: .; d_gene: .; j_gene: TRBJ2-1; len: 12
CDR3nt: TGTGCCAGCAGCGGGGCCCTCGGCGGCTCCTACGAGCAGTACTTC; CDR3aa: CASSGALGGSYEQYF; v_gene: TRBV7-8; abundance: once; d_gene: .; j_gene: TRBJ2-7; len: 15
CDR3nt: TGCAGCGTTGTGGCAGGTGTCACCGGGGAGCTGTTTTTT; CDR3aa: CSVVAGVTGELFF; v_gene: TRBV29-1; abundance: .; d_gene: .; j_gene: TRBJ2-2; len: 13
CDR3nt: TGTGCCAGCAGTTTACTATCGGGGGTGGAGCAGTACTTC; CDR3aa: CASSLLSGVEQYF; v_gene: TRBV28; abundance: once; d_gene: .; j_gene: TRBJ2-7; len: 13
CDR3nt: TGCGCCAGCAGCGAATCCAAGGACAGGGGGCACTACGAGCAGTACTTC; CDR3aa: CASSESKDRGHYEQYF; v_gene: TRBV10-1; abundance: .; d_gene: TRBD1; j_gene: TRBJ2-7; len: 16
CDR3nt: TGTGCCACCCAGGGGCAGGGGGGCACTGAAGCTTTCTTT; CDR3aa: CATQGQGGTEAFF; v_gene: TRBV28; abundance: .; d_gene: TRBD1; j_gene: TRBJ1-1; len: 13
CDR3nt: TGTGCCAGCAAAGGCGGGAGGTACACCGGGGAGCTGTTTTTT; CDR3aa: CASKGGRYTGELFF; v_gene: TRBV6-5; abundance: .; d_gene: TRBD2; j_gene: TRBJ2-2; len: 14
CDR3nt: TGTGCCAGCAGTTTCCAAGCGGGAGGTGGAAATGAGCAGTTCTTC; CDR3aa: CASSFQAGGGNEQFF; v_gene: TRBV6-5; abundance: .; d_gene: TRBD2; j_gene: TRBJ2-1; len: 15
CDR3nt: TGTGCCAGCAGTCAGCAAGGGACTAGCGGGATATACGAGCAGTACTTC; CDR3aa: CASSQQGTSGIYEQYF; v_gene: TRBV6-6; abundance: .; d_gene: TRBD2; j_gene: TRBJ2-7; len: 16
CDR3nt: TGTGCCATCAGTGAGTCGCAGGGGACGGAGACCCAGTACTTC; CDR3aa: CAISESQGTETQYF; v_gene: TRBV10-3; abundance: .; d_gene: .; j_gene: TRBJ2-5; len: 14
CDR3nt: TGTGCCAGTAGTAAGAGTTCCGCCCAGAGGGGCTACACCTTC; CDR3aa: CASSKSSAQRGYTF; v_gene: TRBV19; abundance: .; d_gene: .; j_gene: TRBJ1-2; len: 14
CDR3nt: TGTGCCAGCAGTTTATCCGGAAACATTCAGTACTTC; CDR3aa: CASSLSGNIQYF; v_gene: TRBV28; abundance: once; d_gene: .; j_gene: TRBJ2-4; len: 12
CDR3nt: TGCAGCGTGGGGACAGTGTTCACTGAAGCTTTCTTT; CDR3aa: CSVGTVFTEAFF; v_gene: TRBV29-1; abundance: .; d_gene: TRBD1; j_gene: TRBJ1-1; len: 12
CDR3nt: TGTGCCAGCAGCTTAATTTTCGGAGATACGCAGTATTTT; CDR3aa: CASSLIFGDTQYF; v_gene: TRBV7-3; abundance: .; d_gene: .; j_gene: TRBJ2-3; len: 13
CDR3nt: TGTGCCAGCAGTGTTCTTCCGGGACAGGGGTCCGGGGAGCTGTTTTTT; CDR3aa: CASSVLPGQGSGELFF; v_gene: TRBV6-4; abundance: .; d_gene: TRBD1; j_gene: TRBJ2-2; len: 16
CDR3nt: TGTGCCACCAGCAGAGGATCAGGGCAGCCCCAGCATTTT; CDR3aa: CATSRGSGQPQHF; v_gene: TRBV15; abundance: .; d_gene: .; j_gene: TRBJ1-5; len: 13
CDR3nt: TGTGCCACCAGCAGCCTAGGGGGAGCAAGGTTAGAGACCCAGTACTTC; CDR3aa: CATSSLGGARLETQYF; v_gene: TRBV15; abundance: .; d_gene: .; j_gene: TRBJ2-5; len: 16
CDR3nt: TGCGCCAGCAGTGGTATGACAGGGATAGGCCAGCCCCAGCATTTT; CDR3aa: CASSGMTGIGQPQHF; v_gene: TRBV10-1; abundance: .; d_gene: TRBD1; j_gene: TRBJ1-5; len: 15
CDR3nt: TGTGCCAGCAGCTACATTATAGCGGGACGAGCGGATGAGCAGTTCTTC; CDR3aa: CASSYIIAGRADEQFF; v_gene: TRBV7-2; abundance: .; d_gene: TRBD2; j_gene: TRBJ2-1; len: 16